One and the same sample provided the 23 T cell receptor beta chains below, sequenced in a study of T cells in Graves' hyperthyroidism and ophthalmopathy. There were TCR beta CDR3 regions amplified from RNA transcripts. First-round RT-PCR targeting the TCR CDR3 was performed with the HTBI primer set. One entry per CDR3 protein results from TCRdb running MiXCR on the multiplex PCR reads. The repertoire has about 700,000 distinct CDR3 sequences, about 45% of them found once; the top ten carry about 7.2%. The sequenced sample was peripheral blood or thyroid tissue (not recorded which). All receptors come from an adult man with Graves' disease, either hyperthyroidism or ophthalmopathy (not recorded which).

This chain joins TRBV29-1 and TRBJ1-2; 9 nucleotides line up with TRBD1. After removal of 8 bases from V and 4 bases from J, the junction contained 8 bases not matched to a gene. The CDR3 extends over 13 amino acids. Germline assignment: CDR1 SQVTM and CDR2 ANQGSEA. The CDR3 spells CSTGTGFGYGYTF. For the CDR3, the DNA is TGCAGCACCGGGACAGGGTTTGGCTATGGCTACACCTTC.

For this clonotype: With a much larger clone just one base away, this may be a read error. The rearrangement joins TRBV7-6 to TRBJ1-4; D might be TRBD1 (5 bases). This CDR3 has 15 residues. Germline V gives CDR1 SGHVS, CDR2 FNYEAQ. The CDR3 spells CASSLAGALGEKLSF. In nucleotides, the CDR3 is TGTGCCAGCAGCTTAGCCGGGGCATTAGGTGAAAAACTGTCTTTT.

This clonotype was counted at least ten times. V gene TRBV29-1 combines with J gene TRBJ1-1; D ambiguous. The CDR3 runs 13 residues. V was shortened by 5 bases and J by 2 bases, with 12 bases between the two germline ends. Germline V gives CDR1 SQVTM, CDR2 ANQGSEA. CDR3 bases: TGCAGCGTTATAAGGTCGCCAAACACTGAAGCTTTCTTT. This codes for CSVIRSPNTEAFF.

The gene calls are TRBV9 and TRBJ2-5; 7 nucleotides match TRBD2. V shed 2 bases and J 5 bases; nucleotides not matched to a gene: 9. The germline V gene has CDR1 SGDLS and CDR2 YYNGEE. The CDR3 spans 15 residues. CDR3 bases: TGTGCCAGCAGCGTGGGGGGAGCGGGGCGGGAGACCCAGTACTTC. This gives the protein CASSVGGAGRETQYF.

The chain has TRBV20-1 and TRBJ1-1; D uncertain. This CDR3 contains 11 residues. V gave up 6 bases and J gave up 4 bases, with 9 bases separating them. Per the germline V gene, CDR1 is DFQATT and CDR2 is SNEGSKA (reference sequence). CDR3 in amino acids: CSAPRSTEAFF. In DNA, the CDR3 is TGCAGTGCCCCCCGGAGCACTGAAGCTTTCTTT.

Turning to this clonotype: A much larger clone differs by one base, so this may be a read error. The CDR3 loop reads CAISDRRTQHF. CDR3 coding DNA: TGTGCCATCAGTGACAGGAGGACCCAGCATTTT. This chain connects TRBV10-3 to TRBJ1-5, with D uncertain. The ends were cut back, 3 bases at V and 11 bases at J, with 8 bases in the middle. The length of the CDR3 is 11 residues. Germline V gene lookup returns CDR1 ENHRY and CDR2 SYGVKD.

This clonotype came up many times. V and J are TRBV29-1 and TRBJ2-5; TRBD1 matches 7 bases. Losses at the gene ends were 3 bases for V and 1 base for J; bases not matched to a gene: 5. From germline, CDR1 is SQVTM and CDR2 ANQGSEA. This CDR3 is built from 14 residues. The CDR3 nucleotides read TGCAGCGTTGACCCGACAGGGCGCCAAGAGACCCAGTACTTC. Its translation is CSVDPTGRQETQYF.

The V and J genes are TRBV7-3 and TRBJ2-5, with 9 nucleotides matching TRBD2. Unmatched junction bases numbered 5, after V lost 3 bases and J lost 3 bases. In germline, CDR1 is SGHTA, CDR2 FQGTGA. This CDR3 spans 15 amino acids. The chain's CDR3 is CASSLEGTSKETQYF. The CDR3 nucleotides are TGTGCCAGCAGCTTGGAAGGGACTAGCAAAGAGACCCAGTACTTC.

In this sample, this clonotype turned up a few times. J is TRBJ1-3 and V is TRBV9; unclear D gene. The germline V gene encodes CDR1 SGDLS and CDR2 YYNGEE. V shed 1 base and J shed 0 bases, with 8 bases lying between them. This CDR3 spans 15 amino acids. CDR3: CASSVTDNSGNTIYF. CDR3 bases: TGTGCCAGCAGCGTAACGGATAACTCTGGAAACACCATATATTTT.

The V call is TRBV20-1, the J call TRBJ2-7; TRBD1 agrees at 9 bases. This CDR3 comprises 15 residues. V was clipped by 3 bases and J by 7 bases; unmatched bases: 13. The germline V gene encodes CDR1 DFQATT and CDR2 SNEGSKA (reference sequence). The CDR3 DNA is TGCAGTGCTAGCCAGCCTGGACAGGGGTGGGCGGAGCAGTACTTC. This encodes CSASQPGQGWAEQYF.

This clonotype has ten or more counts. This chain uses TRBV7-9 with TRBJ2-5; 7 nucleotides match TRBD2. This CDR3 comprises 15 residues. Germline V gene lookup returns CDR1 SEHNR and CDR2 FQNEAQ (reference sequence). V trimming: 1 base; J trimming: 1 base; junction bases outside the gene matches: 3. CDR3 coding DNA: TGTGCCAGCAGCTTAGGCGGGAGTGGCCAAGAGACCCAGTACTTC. It specifies CASSLGGSGQETQYF.

The chain recombines TRBV29-1 with TRBJ2-7, with 9 nucleotides matching TRBD2. Germline V gives CDR1 SQVTM, CDR2 ANQGSEA. The CDR3 runs to 16 residues. The CDR3 nucleotides are TGCAGTGCTAGAGACTGGGCGGCTAGCGGGGCCTACGAGCAGTACTTC. Residues: CSARDWAASGAYEQYF.

V and J are TRBV10-3 and TRBJ1-5, with D perhaps TRBD1 (6 bases). Germline V gene lookup returns CDR1 ENHRY and CDR2 SYGVKD. CDR3 length equals 14 residues. V was pared by 3 bases and J by 8 bases, with 14 bases between. Here the CDR3 reads CAISDGGHVEPQHF. CDR3 bases: TGTGCCATCAGTGACGGGGGGCACGTGGAGCCCCAGCATTTT.

This clonotype came up a few times. The chain joins TRBV5-4 to TRBJ2-2; no definite D call. Germline CDR1 reads SGHNT; CDR2 reads YYREEE (reference sequence). CDR3 size: 16 residues. With 0 bases removed from V and 2 bases from J, the gap between germline ends came to 11 bases. The CDR3 loop is CASSLANWANTGELFF. CDR3 DNA sequence: TGTGCCAGCAGCTTGGCCAACTGGGCTAACACCGGGGAGCTGTTTTTT.

This clonotype was counted ten times or more. The V call is TRBV7-2, the J call TRBJ2-5, with 7 bases matching TRBD2. The CDR3 consists of 15 residues. Germline assignment: CDR1 SGHTA and CDR2 FQGNSA. The J segment lost 5 bases and the V segment lost 5 bases, leaving 11 bases of the junction unmatched. The CDR3, as DNA: TGTGCCAGCAGCGACCGTGGGAGGGGTGGGGAGACCCAGTACTTC. It codes for CASSDRGRGGETQYF.

CDR3 DNA sequence: TGTGCCAGCAGCACCCGGACAGGGGGGACATCACCCCTCCACTTT. This codes for CASSTRTGGTSPLHF. The chain employs TRBV5-4 and TRBJ1-6; 10 bases match TRBD1. The V gene end was trimmed by 4 bases and the J gene end by 10 bases; junction bases not matched to a gene: 8. There are 15 residues in the CDR3. Germline-derived CDR1 and CDR2 are SGHNT and YYREEE (reference sequence).

This clonotype was found many times. The chain uses TRBV19 and TRBJ1-5; possible D gene TRBD1, 6 bases. The CDR3 is 13 residues long. The germline V gene has CDR1 LNHDA and CDR2 SQIVND (reference sequence). Deletions cut 9 bases from V and 6 bases from J, with 15 bases between. The CDR3 protein is CASNGQSLQPQHF. CDR3 nucleotide sequence: TGTGCCAGCAACGGACAGTCCCTTCAGCCCCAGCATTTT.

To note about this clonotype: Compared with germline, one end of the junction differs, possibly owing to a read error. V usage is TRBV2 and J usage is TRBJ1-1; D perhaps matches TRBD1 (5 bases). CDR1 SNHLY and CDR2 FYNNEI come from the germline V gene. The length of the CDR3 is 14 residues. CDR3 in amino acids: CASRNTGGVTEALF. The CDR3 bases are TGTGCCAGCAGGAACACAGGAGGGGTCACTGAAGCTCTCTTT. Supplemented by reference TRBV2 and TRBJ1-1, the full variable domain reads EPEVTQTPSHQVTQMGQEVILRCVPISNHLYFYWYRQILGQKVEFLVSFYNNEISEKSEIFDDQFSVERPDGSNFTLKIRSTKLEDSAMYFCASRNTGGVTEALFGQGTRLTVV.

The table lists this clonotype with a few counts. The chain has TRBV12-3 or TRBV12-4 and TRBJ1-4; D unclear. The CDR3 has 15 amino acids. V gave up 2 bases and J gave up 7 bases, with 14 bases separating them. CDR3 sequence reads: CASSLRGIMGEKLFF. The CDR3 DNA reads TGTGCCAGCAGTTTACGCGGTATCATGGGTGAAAAACTGTTTTTT.

CDR3 sequence reads: CASSDRDRVSYEQYF. The DNA for the CDR3 is TGTGCCAGCTCAGACCGGGACAGGGTCTCCTACGAGCAGTACTTC. The V call is TRBV7-2, the J call TRBJ2-7, with 9 nucleotides matching TRBD1. V shed 8 bases, J shed 0 bases, and the junction held 8 bases outside the gene matches. Germline V gives CDR1 SGHTA, CDR2 FQGNSA. The CDR3 has 15 residues.

The V gene is TRBV25-1, the J gene TRBJ1-6, with D possibly being TRBD1 (5 bases). Between the trimmed V and J ends, which lost 5 bases and 5 bases, there was a span of 16 bases. The germline CDR1 and CDR2 sequences are MGHDK and SYGVNS. CDR3 size: 16 residues. The CDR3 loop is CASSRGISLNNSPLHF. As DNA, the CDR3 is TGTGCCAGCAGTCGGGGCATATCACTTAATAATTCACCCCTCCACTTT.

This clonotype was picked up a small number of times. This chain connects TRBV7-9 to TRBJ1-1; the D gene is possibly TRBD1 (5 bases). This CDR3 contains 14 residues. Per germline, CDR1 SEHNR and CDR2 FQNEAQ (reference sequence). V was clipped by 0 bases and J by 5 bases, with 10 bases between them. The CDR3 sequence: CASSLAGGRTEAFF. The CDR3 DNA reads TGTGCCAGCAGCTTAGCGGGGGGGAGGACTGAAGCTTTCTTT.

The chain is built from TRBV9 and TRBJ2-2; no reliable D call. V was trimmed by 4 bases and J by 0 bases, leaving 7 bases between them. CDR3 length equals 14 residues. From germline, CDR1 is SGDLS and CDR2 YYNGEE. The CDR3 loop is CASSPLPNTGELFF. As DNA, the CDR3 is TGTGCCAGCAGCCCATTACCGAACACCGGGGAGCTGTTTTTT.